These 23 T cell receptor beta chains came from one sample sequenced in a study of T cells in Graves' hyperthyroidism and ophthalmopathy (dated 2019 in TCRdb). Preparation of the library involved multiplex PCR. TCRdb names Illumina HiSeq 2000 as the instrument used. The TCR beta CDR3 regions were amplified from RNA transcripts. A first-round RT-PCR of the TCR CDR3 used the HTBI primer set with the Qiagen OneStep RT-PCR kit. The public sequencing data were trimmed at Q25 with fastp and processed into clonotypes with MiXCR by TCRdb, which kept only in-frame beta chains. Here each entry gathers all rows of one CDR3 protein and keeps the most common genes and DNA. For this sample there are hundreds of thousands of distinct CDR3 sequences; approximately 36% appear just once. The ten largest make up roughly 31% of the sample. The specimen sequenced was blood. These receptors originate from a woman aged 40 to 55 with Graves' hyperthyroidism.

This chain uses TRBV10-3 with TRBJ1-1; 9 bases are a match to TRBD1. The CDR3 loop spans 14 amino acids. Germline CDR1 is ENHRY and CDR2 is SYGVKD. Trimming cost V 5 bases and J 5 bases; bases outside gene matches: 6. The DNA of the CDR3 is TGTGCCATCAGTATGGGGACAGGGTCGACTGAAGCTTTCTTT. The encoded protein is CAISMGTGSTEAFF.

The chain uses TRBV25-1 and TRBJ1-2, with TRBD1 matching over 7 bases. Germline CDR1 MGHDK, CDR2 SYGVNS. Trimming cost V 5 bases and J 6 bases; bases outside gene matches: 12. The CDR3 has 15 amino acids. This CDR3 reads CASSLAQGGRNGYTF. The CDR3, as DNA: TGTGCCAGCAGTTTGGCTCAGGGGGGTAGGAATGGCTACACCTTC.

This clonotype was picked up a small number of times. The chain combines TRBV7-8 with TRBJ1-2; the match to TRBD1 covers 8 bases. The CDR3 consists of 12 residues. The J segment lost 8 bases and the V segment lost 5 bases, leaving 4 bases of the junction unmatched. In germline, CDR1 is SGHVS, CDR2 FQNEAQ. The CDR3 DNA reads TGTGCCAGCAGCAACCGACAGGGGGGCTACACCTTC. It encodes CASSNRQGGYTF. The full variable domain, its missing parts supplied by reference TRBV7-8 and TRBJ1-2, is GAGVSQSPRYKVAKRGQDVALRCDPISGHVSLFWYQQALGQGPEFLTYFQNEAQLDKSGLPSDRFFAERPEGSVSTLKIQRTQQEDSAVYLCASSNRQGGYTFGSGTRLTVV.

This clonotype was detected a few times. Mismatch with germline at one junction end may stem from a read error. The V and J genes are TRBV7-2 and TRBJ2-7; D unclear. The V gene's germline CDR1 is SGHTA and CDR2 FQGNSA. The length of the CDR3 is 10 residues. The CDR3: CASSLLARNF. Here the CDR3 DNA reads TGTGCCAGCAGCTTATTAGCACGGAACTTC.

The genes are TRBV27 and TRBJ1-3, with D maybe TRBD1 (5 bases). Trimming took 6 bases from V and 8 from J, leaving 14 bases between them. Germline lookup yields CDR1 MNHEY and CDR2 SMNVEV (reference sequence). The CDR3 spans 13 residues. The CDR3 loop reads CASRGQGTDTIYF. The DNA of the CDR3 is TGTGCCAGCAGAGGGCAGGGTACGGACACCATATATTTT.

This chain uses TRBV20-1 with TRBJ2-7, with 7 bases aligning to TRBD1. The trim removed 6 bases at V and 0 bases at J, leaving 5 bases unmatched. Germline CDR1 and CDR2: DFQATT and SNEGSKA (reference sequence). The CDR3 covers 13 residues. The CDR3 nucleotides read TGCAGTGCCGCGACAGGGAGCTCCTACGAGCAGTACTTC. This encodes CSAATGSSYEQYF.

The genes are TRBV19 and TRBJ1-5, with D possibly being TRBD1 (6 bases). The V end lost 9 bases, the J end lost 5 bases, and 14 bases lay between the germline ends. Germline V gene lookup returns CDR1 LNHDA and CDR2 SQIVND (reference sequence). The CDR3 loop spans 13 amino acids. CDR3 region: CASGLAGDQPQHF. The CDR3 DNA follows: TGTGCCAGCGGGCTCGCAGGGGATCAGCCCCAGCATTTT.

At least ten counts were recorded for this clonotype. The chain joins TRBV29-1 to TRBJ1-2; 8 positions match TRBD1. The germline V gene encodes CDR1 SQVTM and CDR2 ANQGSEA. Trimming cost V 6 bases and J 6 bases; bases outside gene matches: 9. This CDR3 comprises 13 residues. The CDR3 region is CSVRGQGSHGYTF. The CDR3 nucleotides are TGCAGCGTCCGAGGACAGGGAAGCCATGGCTACACCTTC.

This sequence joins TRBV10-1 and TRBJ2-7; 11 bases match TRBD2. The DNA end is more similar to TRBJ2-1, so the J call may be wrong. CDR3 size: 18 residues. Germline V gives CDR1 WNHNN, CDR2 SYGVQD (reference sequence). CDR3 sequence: CASSESTSGDLRYNEQFF. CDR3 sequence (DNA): TGCGCCAGCAGTGAGTCGACTAGCGGGGACCTCAGGTACAATGAGCAGTTCTTC.

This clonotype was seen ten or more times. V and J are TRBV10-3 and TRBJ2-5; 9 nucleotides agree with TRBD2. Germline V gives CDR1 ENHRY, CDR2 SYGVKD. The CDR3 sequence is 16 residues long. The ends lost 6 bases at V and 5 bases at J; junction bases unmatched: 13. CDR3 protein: CAISESLAGAGETQYF. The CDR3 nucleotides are TGTGCCATCAGCGAATCCTTAGCGGGAGCGGGGGAGACCCAGTACTTC.

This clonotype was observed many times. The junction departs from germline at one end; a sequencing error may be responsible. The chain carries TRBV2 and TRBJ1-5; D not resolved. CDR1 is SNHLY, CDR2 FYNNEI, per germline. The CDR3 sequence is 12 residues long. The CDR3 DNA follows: TGTGCCAACAGTGAACCCGATCAGCCCCAGCATTTT. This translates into CANSEPDQPQHF.

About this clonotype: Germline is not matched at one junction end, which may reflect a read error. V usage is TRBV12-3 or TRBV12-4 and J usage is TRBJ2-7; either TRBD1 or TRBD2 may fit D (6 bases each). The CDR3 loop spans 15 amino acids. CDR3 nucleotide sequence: TGTGCCGGCAGTTCAAGAGGGGGGTCCAACTACGAGCAGTACTTC. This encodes CAGSSRGGSNYEQYF.

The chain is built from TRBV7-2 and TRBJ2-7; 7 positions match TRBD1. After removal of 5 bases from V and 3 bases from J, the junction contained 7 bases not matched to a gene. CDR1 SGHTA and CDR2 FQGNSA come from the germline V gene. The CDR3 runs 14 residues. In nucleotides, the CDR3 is TGTGCCAGCAGCCACGGGACAGTGGACTACGAGCAGTACTTC. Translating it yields CASSHGTVDYEQYF.

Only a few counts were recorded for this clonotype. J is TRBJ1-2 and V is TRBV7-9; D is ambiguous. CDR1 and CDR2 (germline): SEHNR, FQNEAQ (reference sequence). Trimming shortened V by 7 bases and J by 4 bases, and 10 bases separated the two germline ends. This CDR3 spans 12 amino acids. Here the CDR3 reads CASTGTSYGYTF. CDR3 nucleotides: TGTGCCAGCACCGGAACCTCCTATGGCTACACCTTC.

The CDR3 region has the DNA TGTGCCAGCAGTGAAGCCATGCTGGCGACTGAAGCTTTCTTT. It codes for CASSEAMLATEAFF. The rearrangement links TRBV6-6 to TRBJ1-1; D call uncertain. This CDR3 is 14 amino acids long. V dropped 5 bases and J dropped 5 bases, with 15 bases sitting between them. Germline lookup yields CDR1 MNHNY and CDR2 SVGAGI (reference sequence).

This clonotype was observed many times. CDR3 in amino acids: CASSTTGWGRNEKLFF. DNA for the CDR3: TGTGCCAGTAGTACAACGGGCTGGGGTCGGAATGAAAAACTGTTTTTT. This rearrangement joins TRBV19 to TRBJ1-4; D unclear. Germline V gives CDR1 LNHDA, CDR2 SQIVND (reference sequence). The CDR3 is 16 amino acids. V gave up 4 bases and J gave up 5 bases, with 17 bases separating them.

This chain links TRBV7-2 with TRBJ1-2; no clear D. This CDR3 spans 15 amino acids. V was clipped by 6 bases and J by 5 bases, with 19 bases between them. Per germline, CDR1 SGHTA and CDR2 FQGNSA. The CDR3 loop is CASRQTRWEGYGYTF. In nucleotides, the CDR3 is TGTGCCAGCAGACAGACCCGTTGGGAGGGATATGGCTACACCTTC.

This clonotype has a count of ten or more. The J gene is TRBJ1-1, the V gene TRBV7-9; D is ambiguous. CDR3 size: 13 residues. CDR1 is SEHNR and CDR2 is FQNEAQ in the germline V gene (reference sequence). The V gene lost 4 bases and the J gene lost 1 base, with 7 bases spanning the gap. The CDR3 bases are TGTGCCAGCAGCTCCGTTTGGAACACTGAAGCTTTCTTT. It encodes CASSSVWNTEAFF.

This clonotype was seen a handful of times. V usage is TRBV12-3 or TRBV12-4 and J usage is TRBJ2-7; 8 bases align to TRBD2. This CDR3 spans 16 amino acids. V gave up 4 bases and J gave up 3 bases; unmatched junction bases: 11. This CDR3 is CASSSLILGLDYEQYF. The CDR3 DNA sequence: TGTGCCAGCAGTTCGCTAATATTGGGACTAGACTACGAGCAGTACTTC.

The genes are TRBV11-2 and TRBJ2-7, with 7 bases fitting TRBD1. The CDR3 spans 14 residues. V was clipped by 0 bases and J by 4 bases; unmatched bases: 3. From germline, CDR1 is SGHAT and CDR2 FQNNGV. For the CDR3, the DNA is TGTGCCAGCAGCTTAGATTACAGGGGATACGAGCAGTACTTC. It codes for CASSLDYRGYEQYF.

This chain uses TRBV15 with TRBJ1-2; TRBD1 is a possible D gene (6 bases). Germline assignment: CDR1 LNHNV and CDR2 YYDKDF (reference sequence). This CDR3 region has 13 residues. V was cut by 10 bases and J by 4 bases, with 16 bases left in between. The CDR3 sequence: CASSGQNFYGYTF. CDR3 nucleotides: TGTGCCAGCAGTGGACAGAATTTCTATGGCTACACCTTC. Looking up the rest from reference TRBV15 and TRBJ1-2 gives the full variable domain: DAMVIQNPRYQVTQFGKPVTLSCSQTLNHNVMYWYQQKSSQAPKLLFHYYDKDFNNEADTPDNFQSRRPNTSFCFLDIRSPGLGDTAMYLCASSGQNFYGYTFGSGTRLTVV.

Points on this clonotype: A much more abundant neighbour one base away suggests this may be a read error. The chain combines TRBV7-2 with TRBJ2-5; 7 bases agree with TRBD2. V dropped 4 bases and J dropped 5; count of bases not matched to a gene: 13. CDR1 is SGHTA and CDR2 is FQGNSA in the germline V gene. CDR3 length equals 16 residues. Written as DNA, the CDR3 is TGTGCCAGCAGCTCCCCCCGGACTAGGGTGGACGAGACCCAGTACTTC. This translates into CASSSPRTRVDETQYF.

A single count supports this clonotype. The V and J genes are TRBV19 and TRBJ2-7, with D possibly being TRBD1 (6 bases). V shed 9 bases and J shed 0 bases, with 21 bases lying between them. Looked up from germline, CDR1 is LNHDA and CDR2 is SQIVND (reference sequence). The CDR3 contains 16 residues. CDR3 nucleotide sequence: TGTGCCAGCACCCAGGGCCCAGGGGCGGGCTCCTACGAGCAGTACTTC. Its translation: CASTQGPGAGSYEQYF.